This T cell receptor beta chain stems from a study of shared clonotypes between healthy human individuals. TCRdb keeps only in-frame clones here, not all; method: immunoSEQ multiplex PCR. The sample consists of over a million clones, approximately 96% of them appearing once. Splitting of CD4+ cells produced CD45RA+ naive and CD45RA-negative memory subsets. Remarks on this clone: Other DNA sequences in this specimen translate into the identical CDR3.

From germline, CDR1 is SGHRS and CDR2 YFSETQ. The CDR3 is made up of 15 amino acids. The junction had 6 bases not matched to a gene; V was cut back by 1 base and J by 5 bases. The chain recombines TRBV5-1 with TRBJ2-5; the match to TRBD2 covers 9 bases. The sequenced sample consisted of naive CD4+ T cells sorted from blood. Subset of the sample: CD45RA+ positively selected. The sequence derives from a man aged 25 to 40 in good health. The CDR3 nucleotides read TGCGCCAGCAGCTTGTGGCTAGCGGGACGCGAGACCCAGTACTTC. Protein product: CASSLWLAGRETQYF.